One and the same sample provided the 23 T cell receptor beta chains below, sequenced in a study of T cell responses to AZD1222 COVID-19 vaccine. The assay was immunoSEQ multiplex PCR, and TCRdb's table has in-frame clones only and misses some. The data hold 110,000 to 150,000 clones, with 70% to 90% observed a single time. The sequences come from peripheral blood, collected on day 0 of AZD1222 vaccination. The receptors come from an adult in good health.

The chain combines TRBV5-1 with TRBJ1-1; D uncertain. The V end lost 0 bases, the J end lost 0 bases, and 3 bases lay between the germline ends. This CDR3 has 13 residues. The germline CDR1 and CDR2 sequences are SGHRS and YFSETQ. For the CDR3, the DNA is TGCGCCAGCAGCTTGGCGCTGAACACTGAAGCTTTCTTT. This translates into CASSLALNTEAFF.

This chain uses TRBV11-2 with TRBJ1-5; D uncertain. The CDR3 has 14 residues. Trimming cost V 2 bases and J 7 bases, with 12 bases left between them. The germline gives CDR1 SGHAT, CDR2 FQNNGV. This CDR3 reads CASSLSERGQPQHF. The CDR3 DNA follows: TGTGCCAGCAGCTTAAGCGAAAGAGGACAGCCCCAGCATTTT.

The chain has TRBV15 and TRBJ2-7; a possible D gene is TRBD2 (5 bases). With 1 base removed from V and 3 bases from J, the gap between germline ends came to 10 bases. The CDR3 is 14 residues long. Germline V CDR1 and CDR2: LNHNV, YYDKDF (reference sequence). In DNA form, the CDR3 reads TGTGCCACCAGCAGAGGAATAGGACTCTACGAGCAGTACTTC. It codes for CATSRGIGLYEQYF.

This clone was seen once. The V call is TRBV29-1, the J call TRBJ1-2; D might be TRBD1 (6 bases). V shed 2 bases and J shed 7 bases, with 14 bases lying between them. The germline CDR1 and CDR2 sequences are SQVTM and ANQGSEA. This CDR3 has 13 amino acids. The DNA of the CDR3 is TGCAGCGTTGAATTGCACAGGGTTGGTGGCTACACCTTC. Its protein product is CSVELHRVGGYTF. Based on the CDR3 plus reference TRBV29-1 and TRBJ1-2, the full variable domain is SAVISQKPSRDICQRGTSLTIQCQVDSQVTMMFWYRQQPGQSLTLIATANQGSEATYESGFVIDKFPISRPNLTFSTLTVSNMSPEDSSIYLCSVELHRVGGYTFGSGTRLTVV.

The DNA for the CDR3 is TGTGCCAGTAGTACCCAACGGAGGGGGCCTCAGCCCCAGCATTTT. It encodes CASSTQRRGPQPQHF. This chain joins TRBV19 and TRBJ1-5; 7 bases are shared with TRBD1. The germline V gene has CDR1 LNHDA and CDR2 SQIVND (reference sequence). With 4 bases clipped from V and 6 bases from J, the junction kept 9 bases outside the gene matches. This CDR3 comprises 15 residues.

The chain carries TRBV3-1 (or the pseudogene TRBV3-2) and TRBJ2-2; D is ambiguous. The CDR3 runs 13 residues. CDR1 is LGHDT and CDR2 is YNNKEL in the germline V gene (reference sequence). V lost 4 bases to trimming and J lost 5 bases, with 8 bases between them. CDR3 in DNA: TGTGCCAGCAGCCGGGGTAGTACCGGGGAGCTGTTTTTT. This encodes CASSRGSTGELFF.

The chain links TRBV19 to TRBJ1-1; 9 bases fit TRBD1. V lost 6 bases and J lost 4; bases outside the gene matches: 6. The germline CDR1 and CDR2 sequences are LNHDA and SQIVND (reference sequence). CDR3 length: 14 amino acids. Here the CDR3 reads CASRTGGRSTEAFF. The CDR3, as DNA: TGTGCCAGTAGGACAGGGGGACGGAGCACTGAAGCTTTCTTT. Full variable domain (missing parts from reference TRBV19 and TRBJ1-1): DGGITQSPKYLFRKEGQNVTLSCEQNLNHDAMYWYRQDPGQGLRLIYYSQIVNDFQKGDIAEGYSVSREKKESFPLTVTSAQKNPTAFYLCASRTGGRSTEAFFGQGTRLTVV.

J is TRBJ1-4 and V is TRBV6-4; D is uncertain. Germline V lookup: CDR1 MRHNA, CDR2 SNTAGT. The length of the CDR3 is 15 residues. The V gene lost 0 bases and the J gene lost 10 bases, with 15 bases spanning the gap. CDR3 DNA: TGTGCCAGCAGTGACTCTTTGATTGGCAGAGGAAAACTGTTTTTT. It is translated as CASSDSLIGRGKLFF.

The chain has TRBV5-6 and TRBJ2-3, with D unresolved. Trimming took off 0 bases at V and 3 bases at J, with 5 bases between the two ends. This CDR3 has 13 residues. Germline assignment: CDR1 SGHDT and CDR2 YYEEEE. The CDR3 nucleotides read TGTGCCAGCAGCTTGGCCCCTACAGATACGCAGTATTTT. Protein product: CASSLAPTDTQYF.

The J gene is TRBJ2-7, the V gene TRBV28; 7 nucleotides agree with TRBD1. The V gene end was trimmed by 7 bases and the J gene end by 5 bases; junction bases not matched to a gene: 14. This CDR3 is 15 amino acids long. Germline V gene data show CDR1 as MDHEN and CDR2 as SYDVKM. This CDR3 reads CASNPRNRGVHEQYF. For the CDR3, the DNA is TGTGCCAGCAATCCAAGGAACAGGGGAGTCCACGAGCAGTACTTC.

V is TRBV18 and J is TRBJ1-1, with a tentative D call TRBD1 (5 bases). Germline CDR1 is KGHSH and CDR2 is LQKENI. V dropped 4 bases and J dropped 4 bases, with 10 bases sitting between them. There are 13 residues in the CDR3. CDR3 loop: CASSRDPGTEAFF. CDR3 bases: TGTGCCAGCTCACGGGACCCAGGCACTGAAGCTTTCTTT.

The chain combines TRBV19 with TRBJ1-5; a weak D match, TRBD1 (6 bases). The CDR3 spans 15 residues. The V gene lost 4 bases and the J gene lost 0 bases, with 10 bases spanning the gap. CDR1 LNHDA and CDR2 SQIVND come from the germline V gene (reference sequence). The CDR3 bases are TGTGCCAGTAGTACCCCGGACAGTAGCAATCAGCCCCAGCATTTT. It translates to CASSTPDSSNQPQHF. The whole variable domain, filled in from reference TRBV19 and TRBJ1-5, reads DGGITQSPKYLFRKEGQNVTLSCEQNLNHDAMYWYRQDPGQGLRLIYYSQIVNDFQKGDIAEGYSVSREKKESFPLTVTSAQKNPTAFYLCASSTPDSSNQPQHFGDGTRLSIL.

The V and J genes are TRBV29-1 and TRBJ1-2; D not certain. V lost 6 bases, J lost 4 bases, and 15 bases lay in between. In germline, CDR1 is SQVTM, CDR2 ANQGSEA. The CDR3 is made up of 13 amino acids. Written as DNA, the CDR3 is TGCAGCGTCGAACCTCCAGTGGGCTATGGCTACACCTTC. It is translated as CSVEPPVGYGYTF. The variable domain in full, completed from reference TRBV29-1 and TRBJ1-2, reads SAVISQKPSRDICQRGTSLTIQCQVDSQVTMMFWYRQQPGQSLTLIATANQGSEATYESGFVIDKFPISRPNLTFSTLTVSNMSPEDSSIYLCSVEPPVGYGYTFGSGTRLTVV.

This sequence joins TRBV5-1 and TRBJ1-3, with 8 bases aligning to TRBD1. The germline V gene has CDR1 SGHRS and CDR2 YFSETQ. The V gene end was trimmed by 4 bases and the J gene end by 6 bases; junction bases not matched to a gene: 6. CDR3 length: 14 amino acids. CDR3: CASSTDREENTIYF. CDR3 nucleotide sequence: TGCGCCAGCAGCACGGACAGGGAGGAAAACACCATATATTTT.

The chain joins TRBV2 to TRBJ2-2; D not certain. The V gene's germline CDR1 is SNHLY and CDR2 FYNNEI. The CDR3 is 14 residues long. Trimming left V 7 bases short and J 1 base short, with 10 bases between. CDR3 in amino acids: CASKGTKNTGELFF. The CDR3 nucleotides read TGTGCCAGCAAGGGCACCAAGAACACCGGGGAGCTGTTTTTT.

This sequence joins TRBV5-1 and TRBJ1-1, with D unclear. The germline V gene encodes CDR1 SGHRS and CDR2 YFSETQ. Trimming stripped 1 base from V and 4 bases from J, with 11 bases between. The CDR3 has 14 amino acids. The CDR3 sequence: CASSLWAGTTEAFF. In DNA, the CDR3 is TGCGCCAGCAGCTTGTGGGCCGGTACCACTGAAGCTTTCTTT.

The V and J genes are TRBV5-1 and TRBJ1-3; TRBD1 is a possible D gene (5 bases). The CDR3 sequence is 15 residues long. Germline V gene data show CDR1 as SGHRS and CDR2 as YFSETQ. V was shortened by 4 bases and J by 0 bases, with 11 bases between the two germline ends. CDR3 loop: CASSLDSPSGNTIYF. As DNA, the CDR3 is TGCGCCAGCAGCCTCGACAGCCCCTCTGGAAACACCATATATTTT.

The chain is built from TRBV10-1 and TRBJ1-4, with a possible D match to TRBD1 (5 bases). Trimming shortened V by 3 bases and J by 6 bases, and 14 bases separated the two germline ends. The CDR3 sequence is 15 residues long. Germline-derived CDR1 and CDR2 are WNHNN and SYGVQD (reference sequence). The CDR3 DNA reads as TGCGCCAGCAGTGACAGGGCCCCTTGCGATGAAAAACTGTTTTTT. Its protein is CASSDRAPCDEKLFF.

This sequence joins TRBV7-6 and TRBJ2-3; 11 bases are a match to TRBD2. The length of the CDR3 is 15 residues. J lost 7 bases, V lost 3 bases, and 6 bases had no gene match. Germline loops: CDR1 SGHVS, CDR2 FNYEAQ. CDR3 sequence (DNA): TGTGCCAGCAGCTTTAGCGGGAGGGCCGTGAATACGCAGTATTTT. Translated: CASSFSGRAVNTQYF.

V is TRBV4-1 and J is TRBJ1-2; TRBD1 might be the D (5 bases). V was clipped by 1 base and J by 2 bases, with 8 bases between them. The germline V gene has CDR1 MGHRA and CDR2 YSYEKL. The CDR3 covers 14 residues. The DNA of the CDR3 is TGCGCCAGCAGCCAAGTGTGGGGGAACTATGGCTACACCTTC. It encodes CASSQVWGNYGYTF.

The chain recombines TRBV18 with TRBJ1-1, with D possibly being TRBD1 (6 bases). The CDR3 covers 15 residues. CDR1 is KGHSH, CDR2 LQKENI, per germline. Trimming left V 2 bases short and J 4 bases short, with 14 bases between. Here the CDR3 DNA reads TGTGCCAGCTCACCAACCAACAGGGCCGTCACTGAAGCTTTCTTT. It specifies CASSPTNRAVTEAFF.

Here the CDR3 DNA reads TGTGCCAGCAGCTTAGGCCAAAGGGACTACACCTTC. Its translation: CASSLGQRDYTF. The V call is TRBV7-9, the J call TRBJ1-2; no reliable D call. Germline lookup yields CDR1 SEHNR and CDR2 FQNEAQ (reference sequence). The CDR3 consists of 12 residues. Between the trimmed V and J ends, which lost 1 base and 10 bases, there was a span of 10 bases.

The V call is TRBV19, the J call TRBJ1-2, with D unclear. The CDR3 sequence is 17 residues long. The germline gives CDR1 LNHDA, CDR2 SQIVND (reference sequence). Deletions cut 0 bases from V and 10 bases from J, with 24 bases between. The CDR3 region has the DNA TGTGCCAGTAGTATAGAAGGTGGTGAAAAAGCACTTTTAGACTACACCTTC. This codes for CASSIEGGEKALLDYTF.